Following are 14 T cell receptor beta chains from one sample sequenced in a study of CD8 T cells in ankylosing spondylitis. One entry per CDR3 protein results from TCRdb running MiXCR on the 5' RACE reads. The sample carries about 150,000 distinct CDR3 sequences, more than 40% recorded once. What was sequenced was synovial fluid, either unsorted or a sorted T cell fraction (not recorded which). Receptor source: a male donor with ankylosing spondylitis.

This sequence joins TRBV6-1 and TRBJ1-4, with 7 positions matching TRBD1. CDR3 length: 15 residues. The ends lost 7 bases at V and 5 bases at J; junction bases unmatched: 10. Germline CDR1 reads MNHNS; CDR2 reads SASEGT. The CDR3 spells CASIRTQGENEKLFF. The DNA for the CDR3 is TGTGCCAGCATCAGAACCCAGGGGGAAAATGAAAAACTGTTTTTT.

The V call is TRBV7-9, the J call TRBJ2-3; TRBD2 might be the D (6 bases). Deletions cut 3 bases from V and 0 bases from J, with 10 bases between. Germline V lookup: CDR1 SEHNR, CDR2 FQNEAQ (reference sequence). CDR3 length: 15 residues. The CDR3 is CASSLEGISTDTQYF. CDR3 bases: TGTGCCAGCAGCTTGGAGGGGATCAGCACAGATACGCAGTATTTT. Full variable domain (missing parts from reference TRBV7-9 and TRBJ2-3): DTGVSQNPRHKITKRGQNVTFRCDPISEHNRLYWYRQTLGQGPEFLTYFQNEAQLEKSRLLSDRFSAERPKGSFSTLEIQRTEQGDSAMYLCASSLEGISTDTQYFGPGTRLTVL.

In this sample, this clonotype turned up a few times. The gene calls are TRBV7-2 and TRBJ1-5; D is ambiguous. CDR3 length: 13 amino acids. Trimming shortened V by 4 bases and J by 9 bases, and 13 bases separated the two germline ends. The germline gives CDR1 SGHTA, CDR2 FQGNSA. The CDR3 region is CASSCCPKAPQHF. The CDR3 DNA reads TGTGCCAGCAGCTGTTGTCCCAAAGCGCCCCAGCATTTT.

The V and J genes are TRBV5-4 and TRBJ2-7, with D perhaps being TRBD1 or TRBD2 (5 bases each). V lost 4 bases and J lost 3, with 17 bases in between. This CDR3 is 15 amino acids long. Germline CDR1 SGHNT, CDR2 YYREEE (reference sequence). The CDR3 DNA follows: TGTGCCAGCAGCCCACCGGGACCTCCTGACTACGAGCAGTACTTC. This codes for CASSPPGPPDYEQYF.

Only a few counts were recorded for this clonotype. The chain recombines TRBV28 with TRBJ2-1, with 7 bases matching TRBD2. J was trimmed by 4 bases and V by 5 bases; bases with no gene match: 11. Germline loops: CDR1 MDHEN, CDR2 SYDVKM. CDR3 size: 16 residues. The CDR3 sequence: CASSPRPWGGYNEQFF. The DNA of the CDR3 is TGTGCCAGCAGTCCTCGACCCTGGGGGGGTTACAATGAGCAGTTCTTC.

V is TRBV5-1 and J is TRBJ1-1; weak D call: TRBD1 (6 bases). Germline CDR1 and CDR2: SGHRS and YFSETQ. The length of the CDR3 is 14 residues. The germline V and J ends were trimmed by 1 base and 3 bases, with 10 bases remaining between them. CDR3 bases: TGCGCCAGCAGCTTGTGGGGGGGCGACACTGAAGCTTTCTTT. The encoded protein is CASSLWGGDTEAFF.

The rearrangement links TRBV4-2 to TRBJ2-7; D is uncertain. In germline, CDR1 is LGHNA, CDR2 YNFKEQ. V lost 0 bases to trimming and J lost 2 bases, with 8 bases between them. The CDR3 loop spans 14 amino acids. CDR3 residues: CASSQEARPYEQYF. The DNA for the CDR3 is TGTGCCAGCAGCCAAGAGGCACGGCCCTACGAGCAGTACTTC.

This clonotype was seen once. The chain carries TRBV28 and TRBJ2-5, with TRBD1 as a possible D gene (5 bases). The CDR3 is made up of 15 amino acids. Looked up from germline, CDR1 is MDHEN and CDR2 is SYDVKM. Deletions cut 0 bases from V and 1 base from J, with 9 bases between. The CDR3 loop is CASSLWEQGQETQYF. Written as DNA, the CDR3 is TGTGCCAGCAGTTTATGGGAGCAGGGCCAAGAGACCCAGTACTTC.

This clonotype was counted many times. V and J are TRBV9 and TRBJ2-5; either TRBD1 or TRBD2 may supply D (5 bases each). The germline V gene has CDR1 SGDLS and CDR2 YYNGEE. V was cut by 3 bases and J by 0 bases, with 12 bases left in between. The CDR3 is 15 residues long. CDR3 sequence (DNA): TGTGCCAGCAGCGGACCCGGGACGTACCAAGAGACCCAGTACTTC. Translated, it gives CASSGPGTYQETQYF.

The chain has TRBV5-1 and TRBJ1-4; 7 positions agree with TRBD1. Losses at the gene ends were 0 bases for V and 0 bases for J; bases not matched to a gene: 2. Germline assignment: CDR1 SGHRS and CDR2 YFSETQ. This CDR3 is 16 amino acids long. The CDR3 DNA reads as TGCGCCAGCAGCTTGGTGCAGGGGGCAACTAATGAAAAACTGTTTTTT. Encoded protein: CASSLVQGATNEKLFF.

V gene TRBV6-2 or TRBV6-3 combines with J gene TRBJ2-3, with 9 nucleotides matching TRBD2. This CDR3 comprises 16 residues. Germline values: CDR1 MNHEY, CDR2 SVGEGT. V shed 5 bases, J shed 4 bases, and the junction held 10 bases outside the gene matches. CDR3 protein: CASSRGTSNAPDTQYF. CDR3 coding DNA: TGTGCCAGCAGTAGAGGGACTAGCAATGCCCCAGATACGCAGTATTTT.

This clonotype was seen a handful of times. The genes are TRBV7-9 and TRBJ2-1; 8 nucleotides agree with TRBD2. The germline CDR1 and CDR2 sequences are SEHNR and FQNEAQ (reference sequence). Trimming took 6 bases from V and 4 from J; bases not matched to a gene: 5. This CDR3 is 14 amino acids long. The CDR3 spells CASRGLAGYNEQFF. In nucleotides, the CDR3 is TGTGCCAGCAGAGGACTAGCTGGATACAATGAGCAGTTCTTC.

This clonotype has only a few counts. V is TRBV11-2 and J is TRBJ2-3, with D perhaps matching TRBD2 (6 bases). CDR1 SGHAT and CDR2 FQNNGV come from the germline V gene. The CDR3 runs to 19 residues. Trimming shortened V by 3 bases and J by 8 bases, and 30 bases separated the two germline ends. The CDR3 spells CASSFPQPRRETLPGTQYF. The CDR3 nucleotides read TGTGCCAGCAGCTTTCCCCAACCCAGGAGGGAGACCCTGCCGGGTACGCAGTATTTT.

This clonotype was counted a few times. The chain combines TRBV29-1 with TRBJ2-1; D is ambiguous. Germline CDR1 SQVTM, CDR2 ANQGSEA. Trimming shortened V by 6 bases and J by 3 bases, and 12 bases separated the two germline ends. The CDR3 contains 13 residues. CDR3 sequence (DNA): TGCAGCGTCCCGGGCCGCAGCTACAATGAGCAGTTCTTC. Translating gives CSVPGRSYNEQFF.